The 26 T cell receptor beta chains below were found in one sample sequenced in a study of blood T cell repertoires in COVID-19. Profiled with immunoSEQ multiplex PCR; TCRdb holds only in-frame clones, not every one. Among 150,000 or so clones, around 82% were seen once, and the ten largest hold approximately 40%. Input material: peripheral blood. Source of these receptors: a human donor in a cohort sampled during active COVID-19.

The rearrangement joins TRBV6-2 or TRBV6-3 to TRBJ1-1; 8 bases map to TRBD1. V lost 6 bases, J lost 4 bases, and 4 bases stayed unmatched. From germline, CDR1 is MNHEY and CDR2 SVGEGT. The CDR3 has 13 residues. CDR3 DNA sequence: TGTGCCAGCAGCCGCGACAGGGGCACTGAAGCTTTCTTT. Its protein product is CASSRDRGTEAFF.

This chain links TRBV12-3 or TRBV12-4 with TRBJ1-1; no definite D call. This CDR3 spans 12 amino acids. The V gene lost 6 bases and the J gene lost 5 bases, with 10 bases spanning the gap. The DNA of the CDR3 is TGTGCCAGCAGCCCAGACGGGACTGAAGCTTTCTTT. Protein: CASSPDGTEAFF.

CDR3 in DNA: TGTGCTAGTGGTTTGGTCGAGATTCCTCAGTACTTC. It specifies CASGLVEIPQYF. The chain employs TRBV12-5 and TRBJ2-5, with D hard to call. V was shortened by 0 bases and J by 11 bases, with 10 bases between the two germline ends. Germline V CDR1 and CDR2: LGHNT, FRNRAP. CDR3 length: 12 amino acids.

This chain connects TRBV12-3 or TRBV12-4 to TRBJ2-5; D remains unclear. Trimming stripped 3 bases from V and 1 base from J, with 6 bases between. This CDR3 comprises 13 residues. DNA for the CDR3: TGTGCCAGCAGTTTTATCTCCCAAGAGACCCAGTACTTC. Its protein product is CASSFISQETQYF.

The CDR3 DNA sequence: TGCGCCAGCAGCCAACGGGGAGATACGCAGTATTTT. It specifies CASSQRGDTQYF. The V gene is TRBV4-1, the J gene TRBJ2-3, with D perhaps matching TRBD2 (5 bases). The ends were cut back, 2 bases at V and 5 bases at J, with 5 bases in the middle. Germline CDR1 reads MGHRA; CDR2 reads YSYEKL. The CDR3 sequence is 12 residues long.

The J gene is TRBJ2-7, the V gene TRBV10-3; 9 positions agree with TRBD1. Trimming took 6 bases from V and 1 from J; bases not matched to a gene: 7. The V gene's germline CDR1 is ENHRY and CDR2 SYGVKD. The CDR3 runs to 15 residues. CDR3 bases: TGTGCCATCAGCCTGGGACAGGGCCTTTCCTACGAGCAGTACGTC. It codes for CAISLGQGLSYEQYV.

The rearrangement links TRBV6-5 to TRBJ1-1; TRBD1 matches at 7 bases. V gave up 5 bases and J gave up 5 bases; unmatched junction bases: 8. Germline assignment: CDR1 MNHEY and CDR2 SVGAGI. The CDR3 has 14 amino acids. The CDR3 DNA is TGTGCCAGCAGTCTGACAGGGATCCAAACTGAAGCTTTCTTT. This sequence encodes CASSLTGIQTEAFF.

The chain has TRBV9 and TRBJ1-6, with D perhaps TRBD1 (6 bases). From germline, CDR1 is SGDLS and CDR2 YYNGEE. Between the trimmed V and J ends, which lost 4 bases and 9 bases, there was a span of 26 bases. This CDR3 comprises 18 residues. CDR3 bases: TGTGCCAGCAGCCCCAGTAGGGGGGGCGGGGGCTTGACTTCACCCCTCCACTTT. Encoded protein: CASSPSRGGGGLTSPLHF.

This clone was seen a single time. This rearrangement joins TRBV28 to TRBJ1-5; D gene ambiguous. Germline CDR1 reads MDHEN; CDR2 reads SYDVKM. The CDR3 extends over 17 amino acids. With 7 bases removed from V and 0 bases from J, the gap between germline ends came to 19 bases. The CDR3 reads CASNLFGINYSNQPQHF. CDR3 nucleotide sequence: TGTGCCAGCAATCTTTTCGGGATTAATTATAGCAATCAGCCCCAGCATTTT.

The chain uses TRBV6-5 and TRBJ2-7; D possibly corresponds to TRBD1 (7 bases). CDR3 length: 15 amino acids. Germline values: CDR1 MNHEY, CDR2 SVGAGI. V lost 0 bases to trimming and J lost 5 bases, with 14 bases between them. CDR3 sequence: CASSYSSTGEDEQYF. Written as DNA, the CDR3 is TGTGCCAGCAGTTACTCGTCCACAGGGGAGGACGAGCAGTACTTC.

The chain links TRBV2 to TRBJ2-3; TRBD2 matches at 12 bases. J gave up 3 bases and V 6 bases, and 4 bases lay outside the gene matches. This CDR3 is 15 amino acids long. Germline V gives CDR1 SNHLY, CDR2 FYNNEI. The CDR3, as DNA: TGTGCCAGCAGAGCTGGACTAGCGGGAACAGATACGCAGTATTTT. Protein: CASRAGLAGTDTQYF. The complete variable domain, with remaining parts taken from reference TRBV2 and TRBJ2-3, reads EPEVTQTPSHQVTQMGQEVILRCVPISNHLYFYWYRQILGQKVEFLVSFYNNEISEKSEIFDDQFSVERPDGSNFTLKIRSTKLEDSAMYFCASRAGLAGTDTQYFGPGTRLTVL.

V is TRBV19 and J is TRBJ1-6; D remains ambiguous. CDR1 and CDR2 from the germline V gene are LNHDA and SQIVND (reference sequence). This CDR3 has 14 amino acids. V lost 3 bases to trimming and J lost 9 bases, with 12 bases between them. In nucleotides, the CDR3 is TGTGCCAGTAGTATTCTAGAGGTTGGTTCACCCCTCCACTTT. Translating gives CASSILEVGSPLHF.

V and J are TRBV20-1 and TRBJ2-1; 8 nucleotides match TRBD2. With V trimmed by 3 bases and J by 5 bases, 6 bases remained unmatched. From germline, CDR1 is DFQATT and CDR2 SNEGSKA (reference sequence). This CDR3 has 14 amino acids. CDR3 in amino acids: CSASSGTRHNEQFF. The CDR3 DNA reads as TGCAGTGCTAGTTCCGGGACTAGGCACAATGAGCAGTTCTTC.

This clone was seen a few times. The chain recombines TRBV19 with TRBJ2-3; tentatively, D is TRBD1 (6 bases). Trimming took off 7 bases at V and 2 bases at J, with 16 bases between the two ends. CDR1 and CDR2 (germline): LNHDA, SQIVND (reference sequence). The CDR3 extends over 15 amino acids. CDR3 protein: CASNFETGHTDTQYF. CDR3 coding DNA: TGTGCCAGTAACTTTGAGACAGGACACACAGATACGCAGTATTTT.

The J gene is TRBJ2-3, the V gene TRBV4-3; TRBD2 matches at 7 bases. V trimming: 1 base; J trimming: 3 bases; junction bases outside the gene matches: 10. CDR3 length equals 17 residues. Germline assignment: CDR1 LGHNA and CDR2 YSLEER. The CDR3, as DNA: TGCGCCAGCAGCCAAGGGTTCCGGGCGGGAGCAACAGATACGCAGTATTTT. Amino acids: CASSQGFRAGATDTQYF.

This CDR3 reads CASSIAGQPQHF. In DNA, the CDR3 is TGTGCCAGTAGTATAGCCGGGCAGCCCCAGCATTTT. The J gene is TRBJ1-5, the V gene TRBV19; no clear D gene. Germline assignment: CDR1 LNHDA and CDR2 SQIVND (reference sequence). V lost 1 base, J lost 7 bases, and 5 bases lay in between. The CDR3 contains 12 residues.

The chain joins TRBV7-2 to TRBJ1-1, with TRBD1 as a possible D gene (6 bases). V was clipped by 1 base and J by 0 bases, with 15 bases between them. The CDR3 extends over 17 amino acids. Germline values: CDR1 SGHTA, CDR2 FQGNSA. CDR3 sequence reads: CASSLVSSGAMNTEAFF. The CDR3 bases are TGTGCCAGCAGCTTAGTTTCCTCAGGGGCGATGAACACTGAAGCTTTCTTT.

The gene calls are TRBV18 and TRBJ1-5, with TRBD1 matching over 7 bases. Germline V gene lookup returns CDR1 KGHSH and CDR2 LQKENI. V shed 5 bases and J 2 bases; nucleotides not matched to a gene: 6. The CDR3 totals 15 residues. CDR3 sequence: CASSTGVGGNQPQHF. The CDR3 nucleotides are TGTGCCAGCTCAACAGGGGTGGGGGGCAATCAGCCCCAGCATTTT.

The chain combines TRBV27 with TRBJ2-5, with D possibly being TRBD1 (5 bases). Trimming shortened V by 6 bases and J by 3 bases, and 11 bases separated the two germline ends. The germline V gene has CDR1 MNHEY and CDR2 SMNVEV (reference sequence). This CDR3 is built from 13 residues. The CDR3 here is CASSYSREETQYF. CDR3 nucleotide sequence: TGTGCCAGCAGCTATAGCAGGGAAGAGACCCAGTACTTC.

The genes are TRBV10-2 and TRBJ1-3; possible D gene TRBD1, 5 bases. Germline V gene sequence: CDR1 WSHSY, CDR2 SAAADI. The CDR3 extends over 15 amino acids. V lost 0 bases and J 1 base, leaving 7 bases between the germline ends. CDR3 nucleotide sequence: TGCGCCAGCAGTGAGTCCGGGGGATCTGGAAACACCATATATTTT. It yields the protein CASSESGGSGNTIYF.

V and J are TRBV11-2 and TRBJ1-1; TRBD1 aligns across 8 bases. V trimming: 5 bases; J trimming: 3 bases; junction bases outside the gene matches: 8. Germline V gene sequence: CDR1 SGHAT, CDR2 FQNNGV. The CDR3 contains 15 residues. The CDR3 DNA follows: TGTGCCAGCAGCCCGACGGACAGGGAAGACACTGAAGCTTTCTTT. It yields the protein CASSPTDREDTEAFF.

CDR3 region: CASSGGGPSIYGYTF. CDR3 DNA: TGTGCCAGCAGCGGGGGGGGCCCTAGTATTTATGGCTACACCTTC. The chain employs TRBV28 and TRBJ1-2, with D possibly being TRBD1 (6 bases). Per the germline V gene, CDR1 is MDHEN and CDR2 is SYDVKM. V was shortened by 6 bases and J by 5 bases, with 19 bases between the two germline ends. CDR3 length: 15 amino acids.

The CDR3 is CASSLAGIRNTIYF. The CDR3 bases are TGTGCCAGCAGCTTGGCGGGGATCCGAAACACCATATATTTT. The chain recombines TRBV5-4 with TRBJ1-3; D gene ambiguous. CDR3 length equals 14 residues. Trimming removed 0 bases at V and 5 bases at J, with 9 bases between. Germline V gene lookup returns CDR1 SGHNT and CDR2 YYREEE (reference sequence).

V usage is TRBV19 and J usage is TRBJ2-3; D call uncertain. The CDR3 length is 15 residues. Trimming removed 4 bases from V and 2 bases from J, with 13 bases in between. Germline V lookup: CDR1 LNHDA, CDR2 SQIVND (reference sequence). CDR3 loop: CASSNLELSTDTQYF. CDR3 in DNA: TGTGCCAGTAGTAATCTAGAGTTGTCCACAGATACGCAGTATTTT.

The chain carries TRBV6-2 or TRBV6-3 and TRBJ2-5; D is unclear. Germline V gives CDR1 MNHEY, CDR2 SVGEGT. V was clipped by 4 bases and J by 3 bases, with 6 bases between them. The CDR3 is 12 residues long. CDR3 in amino acids: CASSWLEETQYF. CDR3 bases: TGTGCCAGCAGTTGGCTTGAAGAGACCCAGTACTTC.

This clone appeared a few times. The chain is built from TRBV7-9 and TRBJ2-7; 11 positions agree with TRBD2. The CDR3 length is 15 residues. Germline V gene data show CDR1 as SEHNR and CDR2 as FQNEAQ (reference sequence). The ends lost 5 bases at V and 3 bases at J; junction bases unmatched: 6. This CDR3 reads CASSDAGLAGYEQYF. The CDR3 nucleotides read TGTGCCAGCAGCGATGCAGGACTAGCGGGCTACGAGCAGTACTTC.